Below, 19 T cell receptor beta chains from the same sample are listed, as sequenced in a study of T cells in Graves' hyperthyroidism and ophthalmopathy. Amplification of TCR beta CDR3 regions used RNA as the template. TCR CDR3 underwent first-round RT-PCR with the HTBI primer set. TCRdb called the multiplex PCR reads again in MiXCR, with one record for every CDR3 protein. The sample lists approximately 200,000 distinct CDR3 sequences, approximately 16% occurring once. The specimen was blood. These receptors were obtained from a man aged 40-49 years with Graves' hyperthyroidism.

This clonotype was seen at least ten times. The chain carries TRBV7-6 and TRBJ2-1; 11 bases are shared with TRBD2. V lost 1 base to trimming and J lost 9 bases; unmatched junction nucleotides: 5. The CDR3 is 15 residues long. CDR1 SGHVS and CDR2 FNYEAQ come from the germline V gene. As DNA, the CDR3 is TGTGCCAGCAGCTTAGGGGCTAGCGGGGGGCGTGAGCAGTTCTTC. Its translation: CASSLGASGGREQFF. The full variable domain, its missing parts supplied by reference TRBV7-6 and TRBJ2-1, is GAGVSQSPRYKVTKRGQDVALRCDPISGHVSLYWYRQALGQGPEFLTYFNYEAQQDKSGLPNDRFSAERPEGSISTLTIQRTEQRDSAMYRCASSLGASGGREQFFGPGTRLTVL.

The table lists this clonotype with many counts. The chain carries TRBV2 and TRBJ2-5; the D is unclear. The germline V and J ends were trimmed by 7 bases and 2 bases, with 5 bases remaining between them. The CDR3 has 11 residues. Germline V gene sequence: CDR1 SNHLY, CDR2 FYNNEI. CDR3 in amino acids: CASTRQETQYF. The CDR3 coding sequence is TGTGCCAGCACTCGACAAGAGACCCAGTACTTC.

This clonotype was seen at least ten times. The DNA for the CDR3 is TGTGCCAGCAGTTCCGGGTTCCCCTACGAGCAGTACTTC. It is translated as CASSSGFPYEQYF. The chain is built from TRBV6-2 or TRBV6-3 and TRBJ2-7; D remains ambiguous. This CDR3 is 13 amino acids long. V gave up 4 bases and J gave up 2 bases, with 9 bases separating them. Germline V lookup: CDR1 MNHEY, CDR2 SVGEGT.

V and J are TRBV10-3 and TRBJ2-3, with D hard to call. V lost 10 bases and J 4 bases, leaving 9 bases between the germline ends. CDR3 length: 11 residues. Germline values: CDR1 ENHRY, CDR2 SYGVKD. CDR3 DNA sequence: TGTGCCACTGGGTCTCCAGATACGCAGTATTTT. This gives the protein CATGSPDTQYF.

In nucleotides, the CDR3 is TGTGCCAGCAGCGTACGGTCGGGGGAGGGTGGCTACACCTTC. Encoded protein: CASSVRSGEGGYTF. The chain combines TRBV9 with TRBJ1-2, with a tentative D call TRBD1 (5 bases). Between the trimmed V and J ends, which lost 1 base and 7 bases, there was a span of 14 bases. Germline values: CDR1 SGDLS, CDR2 YYNGEE. The CDR3 consists of 14 residues.

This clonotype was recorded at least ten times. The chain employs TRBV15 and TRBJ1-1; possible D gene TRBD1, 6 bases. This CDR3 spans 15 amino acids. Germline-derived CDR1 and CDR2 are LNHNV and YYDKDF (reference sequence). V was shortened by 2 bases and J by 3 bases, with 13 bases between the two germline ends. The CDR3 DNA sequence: TGTGCCACCAGCAGAACCTACAGGGAGGACACTGAAGCTTTCTTT. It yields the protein CATSRTYREDTEAFF.

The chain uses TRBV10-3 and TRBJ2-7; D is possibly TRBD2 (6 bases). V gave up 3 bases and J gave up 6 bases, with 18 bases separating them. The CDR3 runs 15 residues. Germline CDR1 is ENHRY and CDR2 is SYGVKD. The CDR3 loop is CAISDSRGLLIEQYF. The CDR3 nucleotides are TGTGCCATCAGTGATTCTCGGGGGTTGCTAATCGAGCAGTACTTC.

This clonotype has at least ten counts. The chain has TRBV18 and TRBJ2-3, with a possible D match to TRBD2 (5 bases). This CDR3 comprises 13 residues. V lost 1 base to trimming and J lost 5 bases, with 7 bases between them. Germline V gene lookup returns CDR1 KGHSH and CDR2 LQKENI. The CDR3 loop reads CASSPRAGDTQYF. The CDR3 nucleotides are TGTGCCAGCTCACCACGGGCGGGAGATACGCAGTATTTT.

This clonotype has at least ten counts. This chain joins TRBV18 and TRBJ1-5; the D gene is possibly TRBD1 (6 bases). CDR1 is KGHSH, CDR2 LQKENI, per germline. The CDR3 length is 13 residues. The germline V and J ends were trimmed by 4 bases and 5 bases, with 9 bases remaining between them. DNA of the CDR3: TGTGCCAGCTCACGCAGGGGTGATCAGCCCCAGCATTTT. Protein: CASSRRGDQPQHF.

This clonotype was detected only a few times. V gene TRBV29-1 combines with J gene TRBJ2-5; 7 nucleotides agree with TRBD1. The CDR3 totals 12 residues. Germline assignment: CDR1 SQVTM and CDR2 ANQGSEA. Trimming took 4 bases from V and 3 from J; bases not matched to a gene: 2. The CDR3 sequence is CSVGGTEETQYF. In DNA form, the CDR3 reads TGCAGCGTTGGGGGGACAGAAGAGACCCAGTACTTC.

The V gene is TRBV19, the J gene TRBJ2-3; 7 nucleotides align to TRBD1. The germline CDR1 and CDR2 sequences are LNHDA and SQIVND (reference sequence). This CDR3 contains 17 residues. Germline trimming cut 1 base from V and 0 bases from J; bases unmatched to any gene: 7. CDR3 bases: TGTGCCAGTAGTATAGTCGGGACAGTCCACAGCACAGATACGCAGTATTTT. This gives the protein CASSIVGTVHSTDTQYF.

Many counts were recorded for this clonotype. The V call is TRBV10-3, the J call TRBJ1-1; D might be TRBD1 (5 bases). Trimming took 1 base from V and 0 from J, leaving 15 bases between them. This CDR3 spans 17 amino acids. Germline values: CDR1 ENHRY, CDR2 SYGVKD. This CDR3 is CAISEYSIQGLNTEAFF. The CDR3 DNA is TGTGCCATCAGTGAGTATTCGATTCAGGGATTGAACACTGAAGCTTTCTTT.

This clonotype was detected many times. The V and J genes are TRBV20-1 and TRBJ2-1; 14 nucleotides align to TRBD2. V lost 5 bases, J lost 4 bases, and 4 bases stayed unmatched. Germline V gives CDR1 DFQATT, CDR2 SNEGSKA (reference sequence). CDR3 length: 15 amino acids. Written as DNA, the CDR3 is TGCAGTGCTTCCCGGACTAGCGGGGGGTACAATGAGCAGTTCTTC. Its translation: CSASRTSGGYNEQFF.

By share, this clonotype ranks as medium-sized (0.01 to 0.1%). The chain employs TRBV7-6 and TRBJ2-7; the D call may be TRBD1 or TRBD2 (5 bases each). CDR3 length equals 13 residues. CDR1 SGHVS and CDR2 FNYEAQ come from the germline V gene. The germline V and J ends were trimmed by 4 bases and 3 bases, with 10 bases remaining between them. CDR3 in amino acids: CASSSGPNYEQYF. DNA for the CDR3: TGTGCCAGCAGCTCGGGACCGAACTACGAGCAGTACTTC.

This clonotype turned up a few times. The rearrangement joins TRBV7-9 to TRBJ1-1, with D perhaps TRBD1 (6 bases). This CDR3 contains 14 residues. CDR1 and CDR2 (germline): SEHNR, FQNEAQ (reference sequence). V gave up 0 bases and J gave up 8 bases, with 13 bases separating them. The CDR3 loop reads CASSLAGARGEAFF. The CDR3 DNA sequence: TGTGCCAGCAGCTTAGCGGGGGCTCGGGGGGAAGCTTTCTTT. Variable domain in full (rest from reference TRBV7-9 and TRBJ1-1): DTGVSQNPRHKITKRGQNVTFRCDPISEHNRLYWYRQTLGQGPEFLTYFQNEAQLEKSRLLSDRFSAERPKGSFSTLEIQRTEQGDSAMYLCASSLAGARGEAFFGQGTRLTVV.

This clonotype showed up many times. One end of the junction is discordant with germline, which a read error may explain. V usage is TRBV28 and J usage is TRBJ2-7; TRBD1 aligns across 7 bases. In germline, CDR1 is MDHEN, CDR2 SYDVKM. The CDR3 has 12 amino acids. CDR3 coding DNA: TGTGCCAGCAGTTGGGCAGGGGGTGTATTGGACTTC. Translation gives CASSWAGGVLDF.

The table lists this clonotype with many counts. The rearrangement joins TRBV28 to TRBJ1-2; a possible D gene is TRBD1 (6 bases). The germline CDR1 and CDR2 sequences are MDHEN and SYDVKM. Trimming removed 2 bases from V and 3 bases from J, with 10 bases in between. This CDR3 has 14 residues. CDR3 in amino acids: CASSLLGGHYGYTF. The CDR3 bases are TGTGCCAGCAGTTTACTCGGGGGGCACTATGGCTACACCTTC.

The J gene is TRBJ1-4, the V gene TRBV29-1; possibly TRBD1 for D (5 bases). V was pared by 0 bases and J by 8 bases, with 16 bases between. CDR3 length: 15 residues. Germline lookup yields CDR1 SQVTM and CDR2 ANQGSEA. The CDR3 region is CSVEDPEGVKEKLFF. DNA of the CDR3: TGCAGCGTTGAAGATCCGGAAGGGGTGAAGGAAAAACTGTTTTTT.

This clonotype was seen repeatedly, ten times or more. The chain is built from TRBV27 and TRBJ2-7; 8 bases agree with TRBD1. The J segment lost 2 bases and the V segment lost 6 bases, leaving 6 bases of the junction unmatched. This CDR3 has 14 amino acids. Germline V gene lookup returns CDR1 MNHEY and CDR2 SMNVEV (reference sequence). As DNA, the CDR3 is TGTGCCAGCAGCGCCGGGACAGGTGCCTACGAGCAGTACTTC. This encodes CASSAGTGAYEQYF.